This T cell receptor (beta chain) was recovered during a study of blood T cell repertoires in COVID-19. Looking at the study overall: COVID-19 samples, acute and convalescent, were from the United States, Italy and Spain. T cells, B-cell-depleted T cells, or PBMCs provided the cDNA or gDNA that served as material.

Original handling: The assay estimated nucleated cells by amplifying reference gene primers. Only in-frame clones appear in the TCRdb table, and some are missing; sequencing was by immunoSEQ multiplex PCR. Clone size and the V and J calls come from that table; the DNA yielded D and trimming. The sample records about 280,000 clones, roughly 89% being singletons. The source of this sequence is a man aged 45-65 years with acute or convalescent COVID-19. The sequenced sample was peripheral blood.

The CDR3 sequence is CASSPLAGGGETQYF. In DNA, the CDR3 is TGTGCCAGCAGTCCGCTAGCGGGGGGAGGGGAGACCCAGTACTTC. This chain connects TRBV27 to TRBJ2-5; the match to TRBD2 covers 11 bases. J gave up 5 bases and V 5 bases, and 7 bases lay outside the gene matches. Germline assignment: CDR1 MNHEY and CDR2 SMNVEV (reference sequence). CDR3 size: 15 residues.